This T cell receptor beta chain emerged from a study of T cells after yellow fever vaccination (dated by TCRdb to between 2018 and 2020). Describing the broader study: The SMART-Seq v4 Ultra Low Input RNA kit was used to prepare libraries from fractions with low cell numbers. To follow T-cell clones before and after primary and booster YFV17D yellow fever vaccination, bulk TCR alpha and beta repertoires were sequenced over time. Two healthy male donors, one aged 18 to 29 and one aged 30 to 39 years, were included in the cohort. Blood samples were taken at several timepoints before and after primary and secondary immunization, and bulk PBMC replicates and cell subsets were isolated.

This clonotype was recorded a few times. Its recognized antigen is unknown. No much larger clonotype is one base removed from it; base qualities were not supplied. V is cut by 8 bases and J by 1 base, and the space between the germline ends is 21 bases. Including the terminal cysteine and phenylalanine, the CDR3 comprises 16 residues. This entry keeps only the CDR3 DNA: 48 bases, framed from base 1. Per the germline V gene, SNHLY is the CDR1 and FYNNEI is the CDR2. Sample treatment or condition, as interpreted from the label and publication: live attenuated yellow fever vaccine strain. Two biological replicates of bulk PBMCs were collected at each blood-draw timepoint. PBMCs were isolated from peripheral blood using a standard Ficoll-Paque protocol. RNA was extracted with TriZol from bulk PBMCs, CD4 and CD8 fractions, and dextramer-positive and dextramer-negative fractions. The paper as a whole reports these results and caveats: Only a couple of donors were included in the study, so the extent to which the findings can be generalized is limited. Most clones expanded after primary vaccination (96% of CD4 and 80% to 90% of CD8) were re-detected after the booster, suggesting that broad memory maintenance occurred. Because abundant contaminating clonotypes from the bulk population could be contained in FACS-sorted repertoires, computational filtering was required. A small share of clonotypes was detected in both CD4 and CD8 compartments, with the overlap likely arising from convergent recombination. Compared with the primary T-cell response, the secondary T-cell response was weaker but faster, peaking on day 5 rather than day 15.

TCR cDNA was synthesized by 5'RACE template switching, through which a universal primer site and unique molecular identifiers were introduced. Priming for cDNA synthesis came from both the TCR alpha and TCR beta constant segments. Library amplification used two PCR steps, and the second PCR step added sample barcodes and sequencing adapters. Sequencing of libraries was done on Illumina HiSeq 2500 (2x100 bp) or NovaSeq (2x150 bp). From the authors' description of their analysis: Reads were demultiplexed and collapsed into UMI consensus sequences with MIGEC, and V(D)J alignment was performed with MiXCR. Clonotypes responding to the vaccine were identified with edgeR on replicate PBMC samples, with the criteria of FDR below 0.01 and a log2 fold change above 5 up to day 15. Bulk clonotypes were assigned CD4 or CD8 identity according to which sequenced CD4 or CD8 repertoire held them at higher abundance. Starting from the raw public reads, TCRdb applied fastp trimming at Q25, assembled clones with MiXCR and retained in-frame beta chains. Each entry is one CDR3 protein sequence, shown with its most common DNA and genes. These V and J calls are TCRdb output, not the study's own analysis. This sample gives about 300,000 distinct CDR3 sequences in total; around 6.8% of them show up just once. The leading ten clones occupy over 15% of the sample.

This receptor was identified in a man between 18 and 29 years old who received the YFV17D yellow fever vaccine. The chain joins TRBV2 to TRBJ2-7; the D gene cannot be named for sure. Specimen: PBMCs, collected roughly 46 days after the first yellow fever vaccination. Here is the DNA: TGTGCCAGCTACCCAGGTTGGGCCCAGGCTTCCTACGAGCAGTACTTC. Translated, this is CASYPGWAQASYEQYF.